These 20 T cell receptor beta chains came from one sample sequenced in a study of OX40 agonist ivuxolimab in advanced cancers. The repertoire was sequenced with immunoSEQ multiplex PCR; TCRdb's copy has only in-frame clones and lacks some. The profile shows tens of thousands of clones, about 82% of them singletons. Sequenced here: CD4+ or CD8+ T cells sorted from blood, sampled in a trial of the OX40 agonist ivuxolimab. Receptors were obtained from an adult with an advanced solid tumor such as melanoma, head and neck, liver or kidney cancer.

The CDR3, as DNA: TGTGCCAGCAGCCGCAGCGGGAGAGGGGTAGAGACCCAGTACTTC. It encodes CASSRSGRGVETQYF. The V call is TRBV28, the J call TRBJ2-5, with TRBD2 matching over 8 bases. With V trimmed by 6 bases and J by 4 bases, 10 bases remained unmatched. The CDR3 contains 15 residues. Germline loops: CDR1 MDHEN, CDR2 SYDVKM. Full variable domain (remainder filled in from reference TRBV28 and TRBJ2-5): DVKVTQSSRYLVKRTGEKVFLECVQDMDHENMFWYRQDPGLGLRLIYFSYDVKMKEKGDIPEGYSVSREKKERFSLILESASTNQTSMYLCASSRSGRGVETQYFGPGTRLLVL.

The chain links TRBV10-3 to TRBJ1-5, with a tentative D call TRBD1 (5 bases). The CDR3 covers 16 residues. Looked up from germline, CDR1 is ENHRY and CDR2 is SYGVKD. Trimming removed 7 bases from V and 2 bases from J, with 18 bases in between. In DNA, the CDR3 is TGTGCCATCAACGCCACGGGGGAATCGGGCAATCAGCCCCAGCATTTT. This encodes CAINATGESGNQPQHF.

CDR3 sequence: CASSFTGPRDEQFF. CDR3 DNA sequence: TGCGCCAGCAGCTTCACCGGCCCCCGGGATGAGCAGTTCTTC. The rearrangement links TRBV5-1 to TRBJ2-1, with D unresolved. With 2 bases removed from V and 8 bases from J, the gap between germline ends came to 14 bases. This CDR3 has 14 amino acids. Germline V gives CDR1 SGHRS, CDR2 YFSETQ.

The CDR3: CSARKNEKLFF. CDR3 DNA: TGCAGTGCTAGGAAAAATGAAAAACTGTTTTTT. J is TRBJ1-4 and V is TRBV20-1; no definite D call. Between the trimmed V and J ends, which lost 3 bases and 5 bases, there was a span of 4 bases. The length of the CDR3 is 11 residues. Germline V gene data show CDR1 as DFQATT and CDR2 as SNEGSKA (reference sequence).

The sample holds one count of this clone. This chain's CDR3 is CASSPLGGAEAFF. CDR3 in DNA: TGTGCCAGCAGCCCCCTGGGGGGGGCTGAAGCTTTCTTT. The rearrangement links TRBV11-2 to TRBJ1-1; TRBD1 is a possible D gene (5 bases). V lost 5 bases and J lost 6, with 13 bases in between. CDR1 and CDR2 from the germline V gene are SGHAT and FQNNGV. This CDR3 spans 13 amino acids.

V and J are TRBV7-2 and TRBJ2-1; D assignment may be TRBD1 or TRBD2 (7 bases each). CDR1 is SGHTA and CDR2 is FQGNSA in the germline V gene. V lost 1 base and J 15 bases, leaving 22 bases between the germline ends. The CDR3 runs 15 residues. CDR3 sequence: CASSLGIPGGEFLFF. The CDR3 coding sequence is TGTGCCAGCAGCTTAGGCATCCCAGGGGGGGAGTTCCTGTTCTTC.

V is TRBV19 and J is TRBJ2-6; D is unclear. The CDR3 covers 15 residues. The germline V gene encodes CDR1 LNHDA and CDR2 SQIVND (reference sequence). V was trimmed by 7 bases and J by 0 bases, leaving 10 bases between them. The CDR3 region has the DNA TGTGCCAGTATCGATCTGAGCTCTGGGGCCAACGTCCTGACTTTC. Protein product: CASIDLSSGANVLTF.

The rearrangement uses TRBV6-1 and TRBJ1-4; D is uncertain. The CDR3 is made up of 14 amino acids. V was shortened by 6 bases and J by 5 bases, with 13 bases between the two germline ends. The germline V gene has CDR1 MNHNS and CDR2 SASEGT. CDR3 residues: CASSLKGINEKLFF. The CDR3 coding sequence is TGTGCCAGCAGCCTTAAGGGTATAAATGAAAAACTGTTTTTT.

The chain joins TRBV29-1 to TRBJ1-2, with a possible D match to TRBD1 (5 bases). Germline V lookup: CDR1 SQVTM, CDR2 ANQGSEA. Trimming left V 7 bases short and J 0 bases short, with 9 bases between. The CDR3 length is 12 residues. This chain's CDR3 is CSGGPTNYGYTF. CDR3 bases: TGCAGCGGGGGCCCTACTAACTATGGCTACACCTTC.

This chain uses TRBV5-1 with TRBJ2-1; 10 nucleotides agree with TRBD2. J lost 8 bases, V lost 1 base, and 12 bases had no gene match. The CDR3 totals 17 residues. The germline gives CDR1 SGHRS, CDR2 YFSETQ. CDR3 bases: TGCGCCAGCAGCTTGTATCCGGGACTAGCGAGAGGAGATGAGCAGTTCTTC. As protein: CASSLYPGLARGDEQFF.

V and J are TRBV4-1 and TRBJ2-1; D not resolved. Trimming removed 4 bases at V and 2 bases at J, with 6 bases between. The CDR3 covers 13 residues. Per the germline V gene, CDR1 is MGHRA and CDR2 is YSYEKL. For the CDR3, the DNA is TGCGCCAGCAGCCGGGAAGCCTACAATGAGCAGTTCTTC. Protein product: CASSREAYNEQFF.

The V gene is TRBV7-2, the J gene TRBJ2-1; 10 nucleotides line up with TRBD2. Germline V gene lookup returns CDR1 SGHTA and CDR2 FQGNSA. With 5 bases clipped from V and 6 bases from J, the junction kept 7 bases outside the gene matches. This CDR3 has 15 amino acids. In DNA, the CDR3 is TGTGCCAGCAGCCCGGGACTAGCGCTATCCAATGAGCAGTTCTTC. Its protein is CASSPGLALSNEQFF.

With regard to this clone: Other DNA sequences in this sample translate to the same CDR3. The chain has TRBV5-1 and TRBJ1-4; a weak D match, TRBD1 (6 bases). This CDR3 region has 15 residues. Germline lookup yields CDR1 SGHRS and CDR2 YFSETQ. V was clipped by 0 bases and J by 0 bases, with 6 bases between them. The CDR3 spells CASSLGTATNEKLFF. The CDR3 region has the DNA TGCGCCAGCAGCTTGGGGACAGCAACTAATGAAAAACTGTTTTTT. The full variable domain, its missing parts supplied by reference TRBV5-1 and TRBJ1-4, is KAGVTQTPRYLIKTRGQQVTLSCSPISGHRSVSWYQQTPGQGLQFLFEYFSETQRNKGNFPGRFSGRQFSNSRSEMNVSTLELGDSALYLCASSLGTATNEKLFFGSGTQLSVL.

The chain is built from TRBV7-3 and TRBJ2-7; D unresolved. Germline V gives CDR1 SGHTA, CDR2 FQGTGA. The V gene lost 2 bases and the J gene lost 4 bases, with 9 bases spanning the gap. The CDR3 has 13 residues. CDR3 in amino acids: CASSLGIKYEQYF. The CDR3 DNA follows: TGTGCCAGCAGCTTAGGGATTAAGTACGAGCAGTACTTC.

The V gene is TRBV7-3, the J gene TRBJ2-1; TRBD2 agrees at 9 bases. The V segment lost 5 bases and the J segment 0 bases; nucleotides outside the gene matches: 5. Germline CDR1 is SGHTA and CDR2 is FQGTGA. The CDR3 spans 16 residues. CDR3 region: CASSAGLAYSYNEQFF. The CDR3 region has the DNA TGTGCCAGCAGCGCCGGACTAGCGTACTCCTACAATGAGCAGTTCTTC.

This clone was seen only once. V and J are TRBV6-6 and TRBJ2-3, with 8 positions matching TRBD2. The V segment lost 10 bases and the J segment 3 bases; nucleotides outside the gene matches: 6. The CDR3 consists of 13 residues. From germline, CDR1 is MNHNY and CDR2 SVGAGI (reference sequence). CDR3 residues: CATGGGTTDTQYF. In DNA form, the CDR3 reads TGTGCCACCGGGGGGGGGACAACAGATACGCAGTATTTT.

This clone occurred once. The chain is built from TRBV15 and TRBJ1-2; D may be TRBD1 (6 bases). The germline gives CDR1 LNHNV, CDR2 YYDKDF (reference sequence). The CDR3 loop spans 15 amino acids. Trimming took off 4 bases at V and 2 bases at J, with 14 bases between the two ends. CDR3 sequence: CATSTGLGGNYGYTF. The CDR3 DNA reads TGTGCCACCAGCACAGGCCTTGGGGGCAACTATGGCTACACCTTC.

The V call is TRBV10-3, the J call TRBJ2-3; D is perhaps TRBD2 (7 bases). The CDR3 length is 15 residues. Per the germline V gene, CDR1 is ENHRY and CDR2 is SYGVKD. Trimming left V 0 bases short and J 7 bases short, with 14 bases between. The CDR3 loop is CAISESGGLSNTQYF. CDR3 sequence (DNA): TGTGCCATCAGTGAGTCGGGGGGGCTATCAAATACGCAGTATTTT.

The V gene is TRBV7-2, the J gene TRBJ1-2; a weak D match, TRBD1 (6 bases). Trimming took 1 base from V and 6 from J, leaving 15 bases between them. CDR3 length: 15 residues. Germline assignment: CDR1 SGHTA and CDR2 FQGNSA. The CDR3 region has the DNA TGTGCCAGCAGCTTAGGGGGTTTTTCAGGGGATGGCTACACCTTC. It translates to CASSLGGFSGDGYTF.

V usage is TRBV5-4 and J usage is TRBJ2-7, with TRBD2 identical over 13 bases. With 4 bases clipped from V and 4 bases from J, the junction kept 8 bases outside the gene matches. This CDR3 is 16 amino acids long. Germline CDR1 is SGHNT and CDR2 is YYREEE (reference sequence). CDR3 DNA: TGTGCCAGCAGCCTAGGGGGACTAGCGGGGATTTACGAGCAGTACTTC. It is translated as CASSLGGLAGIYEQYF. Full variable domain (outside the CDR3, taken from reference TRBV5-4 and TRBJ2-7): ETGVTQSPTHLIKTRGQQVTLRCSSQSGHNTVSWYQQALGQGPQFIFQYYREEENGRGNFPPRFSGLQFPNYSSELNVNALELDDSALYLCASSLGGLAGIYEQYFGPGTRLTVT.